By frequency in the sample, the clone carrying this T cell receptor beta chain is medium-sized (0.01 to 0.1%). Antigen specificity is unknown. Other DNA sequences within the sample encode an identical CDR3. Source study methods: Variation in CDR3 across clinicopathological groups served as the basis for constructing a distant-metastasis classifier in papillary thyroid cancer. Via MiXCR, TCRdb re-called the PCR reads. For this entry, the V and J calls and clone size follow TCRdb and not the study's own pipeline. This sample has some 22,000 clones, with approximately 22% found just once. All patients were treatment-naive before thyroid surgery. V was trimmed by 1 base and J by 11 bases, leaving 15 bases between them. This CDR3 has 15 residues. Germline V CDR1 and CDR2: LGHNA, YNFKEQ. The data are from a study of metastatic and nonmetastatic thyroid tumors. As for the study in general: Repertoire data that came from the blood and tumor or nodule tissue of malignant and benign thyroid patients were compared. Study findings and constraints: The reported finding was significantly higher TCR beta diversity in malignant thyroid tumors relative to benign nodules, in blood and tumor.

Material: tumor tissue. The TCR sequence derives from a female donor with papillary thyroid cancer or a benign thyroid nodule (not recorded which). Some clones in this sample may be carry-over from other donors' samples. V and J are TRBV4-2 and TRBJ1-6, with D unclear. The DNA for the CDR3 is TGTGCCAGCAGCCAAGTGCGGACCTCCGGGACACCCCTCCACTTT. It encodes CASSQVRTSGTPLHF.